This TCR beta chain comes out of a study of blood T cell repertoires in COVID-19. About the study: T cells, B-cell-depleted T cells, or PBMCs provided the cDNA or gDNA that served as material.

CDR3 length: 15 amino acids. Trimming at V came to 2 bases and at J to 3 bases, leaving 4 bases not matched to a gene. In germline, CDR1 is WNHNN, CDR2 SYGVQD (reference sequence). Per the original methods: Amplification with reference gene primers provided the estimates of nucleated cell counts. Sequencing used immunoSEQ multiplex PCR; TCRdb keeps in-frame clones, though not all of them. The V and J calls and clone size come from that table; D and trimming were worked out from the DNA. The repertoire holds over 70,000 clones, with nearly 90% as singletons. V usage is TRBV10-1 and J usage is TRBJ2-1, with 7 nucleotides matching TRBD2. This TCR was sampled from a woman over 75 with active or convalescent COVID-19. Sequenced material: peripheral blood. Here the CDR3 reads CASSEKGTNYNEQFF. The DNA for the CDR3 is TGCGCCAGCAGTGAGAAGGGGACTAACTACAATGAGCAGTTCTTC.